The rows below give T cell receptor beta chains drawn from one sample of a study of graft-versus-host responses after intestinal transplantation. Here immunoSEQ multiplex PCR was the method, and the copy in TCRdb shows in-frame clones only, minus some. The table lists roughly 120,000 clones, 90% to 95% of them singletons. These receptors have no identified antigens. This material consisted of unstimulated CD4+ T cells sorted from spleen or lymph node cells, taken before intestinal transplant. The receptors were gathered from a human donor who received an intestinal transplant. Both conserved end residues are part of each CDR3. The D gene is left open where the match is weak. Clone size, where shown, is once, few, many, or a class for clones that have expanded.

D	V	size	J	CDR3	DNA
-	TRBV6-5	-	TRBJ1-4	CASKLGTNEKLFF	TGTGCCAGCAAGCTGGGCACTAATGAAAAACTGTTTTTT
TRBD1	TRBV7-2	-	TRBJ1-5	CASSLTGALGNQPQHF	TGTGCCAGCAGCTTGACAGGGGCCCTTGGCAATCAGCCCCAGCATTTT
-	TRBV7-8	-	TRBJ2-6	CAGSEGPGANVLTF	TGTGCCGGTTCCGAGGGGCCTGGGGCCAACGTCCTGACTTTC
-	TRBV11-2	-	TRBJ1-1	CASSLAQTSNTEAFF	TGTGCCAGCAGCTTAGCGCAGACCTCGAACACTGAAGCTTTCTTT
TRBD1	TRBV15	-	TRBJ1-5	CATSSDRGGNQPQHF	TGTGCCACCAGCAGCGACAGGGGAGGCAATCAGCCCCAGCATTTT
TRBD1	TRBV5-1	once	TRBJ2-3	CASSGYRDSFKYF	TGCGCCAGCAGCGGCTACCGGGACAGCTTCAAGTATTTT
-	TRBV27	-	TRBJ1-2	CASSFHGDGTFYGYTF	TGTGCCAGCAGTTTTCACGGCGACGGGACATTCTATGGCTACACCTTC
TRBD2	TRBV7-8	-	TRBJ2-7	CASSLMAGGSYEQYF	TGTGCCAGCAGCTTAATGGCGGGAGGGTCCTACGAGCAGTACTTC
TRBD1	TRBV4-1	-	TRBJ1-4	CASWGGGGHEKLFF	TGCGCCAGCTGGGGAGGAGGGGGCCATGAAAAACTGTTTTTT
-	TRBV7-2	-	TRBJ1-2	CASSLNPGLGGYTF	TGTGCCAGCAGCCTGAATCCGGGACTGGGAGGCTACACCTTC
-	TRBV6-1	-	TRBJ1-2	CASRGVGSSNYGYTF	TGTGCCAGCAGGGGGGTGGGCAGCTCTAACTATGGCTACACCTTC
TRBD2	TRBV5-4	-	TRBJ2-2	CASSPRLAGGPGELFF	TGTGCCAGCAGCCCTAGACTAGCGGGAGGCCCCGGGGAGCTGTTTTTT
-	TRBV10-3	-	TRBJ2-7	CAISEFLGAGAGEQYF	TGTGCCATCAGTGAGTTTCTGGGGGCGGGAGCGGGGGAGCAGTACTTC
-	TRBV6-6	few	TRBJ2-7	CASSYRVHEQYF	TGTGCCAGCAGTTACAGGGTGCACGAGCAGTACTTC
TRBD1	TRBV18	-	TRBJ2-5	CASSPRDRVEETQYF	TGTGCCAGCTCACCACGAGACAGGGTGGAAGAGACCCAGTACTTC
-	TRBV2	-	TRBJ2-7	CASSPGTMGYEQYF	TGTGCCAGCAGTCCTGGTACTATGGGCTACGAGCAGTACTTC
-	TRBV6-5	once	TRBJ1-2	CASSYSALDGYGYTF	TGTGCCAGCAGTTATTCAGCATTAGACGGTTATGGCTACACCTTC
-	TRBV5-1	-	TRBJ2-3	CASSPKLTGPITDTQYF	TGCGCCAGCAGCCCTAAACTAACGGGGCCTATCACAGATACGCAGTATTTT
TRBD1	TRBV18	-	TRBJ1-2	CASSPGTGGDYGYTF	TGTGCCAGCTCACCAGGGACAGGGGGAGACTATGGCTACACCTTC
TRBD1	TRBV5-1	-	TRBJ2-7	CASSIGQGEQYF	TGCGCCAGCAGCATAGGACAGGGTGAGCAGTACTTC
-	TRBV10-2	-	TRBJ1-3	CASSDGQSRGGTIYF	TGCGCCAGCAGTGACGGACAGTCCCGTGGGGGCACCATATATTTT
TRBD1	TRBV4-1	-	TRBJ2-3	CASSRGQGTDTQYF	TGCGCCAGCAGCCGTGGACAGGGAACAGATACGCAGTATTTT
-	TRBV13	-	TRBJ1-4	CASRGDVANEKLFF	TGTGCCAGCAGAGGGGACGTGGCTAATGAAAAACTGTTTTTT
TRBD1	TRBV28	-	TRBJ2-1	CASSLSGAGGNEQFF	TGTGCCAGCAGTCTTTCTGGTGCAGGGGGTAATGAGCAGTTCTTC
-	TRBV6-1	-	TRBJ2-5	CASIRGRQETQYF	TGTGCCAGCATCAGAGGCCGGCAAGAGACCCAGTACTTC
-	TRBV5-1	-	TRBJ1-3	CASKGSGNTIYF	TGCGCCAGCAAAGGCTCTGGAAACACCATATATTTT
-	TRBV5-6	-	TRBJ2-2	CASSLRLLAYTSGELFF	TGTGCCAGCAGCTTGCGGCTACTAGCATATACATCCGGGGAGCTGTTTTTT
TRBD1	TRBV19	-	TRBJ2-7	CASSMGTGSSYEQYF	TGTGCCAGTAGTATGGGGACAGGGAGCTCCTACGAGCAGTACTTC
-	TRBV6-5	-	TRBJ1-2	CASSPNSGRGGYTF	TGTGCCAGCAGCCCCAATTCTGGGCGCGGAGGCTACACCTTC